These T cell receptor beta chains were read from a single sample in a study of blood T cell repertoires in COVID-19. The repertoire was sequenced with immunoSEQ multiplex PCR; TCRdb's copy has only in-frame clones and lacks some. The table shows around 220,000 clones, with 82% occurring only once. Material for sequencing was peripheral blood. These receptors were obtained from a woman aged 80 or over with active or convalescent COVID-19. The CDR3 runs from the conserved cysteine through the conserved F or W. D genes are given only for firm matches. Clone size appears in some rows only: once, few, many, or a class for an expanded clone.

d_gene	v_gene	j_gene	abundance	CDR3nt	CDR3aa
TRBD1	TRBV30	TRBJ1-1	.	TGTGCCTGGAGTGCCCTGACAGGGGGCGTGAGGACTGAAGCTTTCTTT	CAWSALTGGVRTEAFF
TRBD1	TRBV6-1	TRBJ1-2	.	TGTGCCAGCAGTGAAGGGACAGGGGTCCCTAACTATGGCTACACCTTC	CASSEGTGVPNYGYTF
.	TRBV18	TRBJ2-3	.	TGTGCCAGCTCACCAACTGTGGGGCAGGACACAGATACGCAGTATTTT	CASSPTVGQDTDTQYF
TRBD1	TRBV5-1	TRBJ1-2	.	TGCGCCAGCAGCTTGTCGGCAGGGGGAAACTATGGCTACACCTTC	CASSLSAGGNYGYTF
TRBD2	TRBV6-2/TRBV6-3	TRBJ2-2	.	TGTGCCAGCAGTTACAGCGGGGGTGGACTAGCCGGGGAGCTGTTTTTT	CASSYSGGGLAGELFF
TRBD2	TRBV4-1	TRBJ2-3	.	TGCGCCAGCAGCCTCGACACCCATAGCGGGAGGTCAGATACGCAGTATTTT	CASSLDTHSGRSDTQYF
TRBD1	TRBV19	TRBJ1-4	.	TGTGCCAGTAGTATAGAGGGACAGGGGAAGAAACTGTTTTTT	CASSIEGQGKKLFF
TRBD2	TRBV24-1	TRBJ2-3	.	TGTGCCACCAGTGACCCCGCCGGGGGGGCCCCGGATACGCAGTATTTT	CATSDPAGGAPDTQYF
.	TRBV30	TRBJ1-6	.	TGTGCCTGGAGTGTACGGGACGGGGGGTATTCACCCCTCCACTTT	CAWSVRDGGYSPLHF
.	TRBV18	TRBJ1-1	.	TGTGCCAGCTCCCCCGCAGGGGTGAACACTGAAGCTTTCTTT	CASSPAGVNTEAFF
.	TRBV29-1	TRBJ1-2	.	TGCAGCGTTTTCGGCGGGGAAACGGATGGCTACACCTTC	CSVFGGETDGYTF
TRBD1	TRBV30	TRBJ1-4	.	TGTGCCTGGAGTGGGACAGGGACTAATGAAAAACTGTTTTTT	CAWSGTGTNEKLFF
.	TRBV21-1	TRBJ2-1	.	TGTGCCAGCAGCAAAAAAGGGTGGGGAGAAGCGGGAGATTTGAGGAATGAGCAGTTCTTC	CASSKKGWGEAGDLRNEQFF
.	TRBV11-2	TRBJ1-1	.	TGTGCCAGCAGCTTAGGGACGGGAAACACTGAAGCTTTCTTT	CASSLGTGNTEAFF
.	TRBV10-2	TRBJ1-2	.	TGCGCCAGCAGTGAGCCCGGGAGTCACTATGGCTACACCTTC	CASSEPGSHYGYTF
TRBD1	TRBV28	TRBJ2-2	.	TGTGCCAGCAGTTTACGTTTGCAGGGGGACGGGGAGCTGTTTTTT	CASSLRLQGDGELFF
TRBD2	TRBV7-2	TRBJ2-7	few	TGTGCCAGCAGCTTTGGGACTAGAGCCTACGAGCAGTACTTC	CASSFGTRAYEQYF
TRBD1	TRBV11-2	TRBJ1-2	.	TGTGCCAGCAGCGAGGGACAGGGGGGTTTCGGCTATGGCTACACCTTC	CASSEGQGGFGYGYTF
.	TRBV5-1	TRBJ2-2	.	TGCGCCAGCAGCACCGGGGTACGCACCGGGGAGCTGTTTTTT	CASSTGVRTGELFF
TRBD1	TRBV6-5	TRBJ1-1	few	TGTGCCAGCAGTTATACAGGGGATACTGAAGCTTTCTTT	CASSYTGDTEAFF
.	TRBV6-1	TRBJ1-6	.	TGTGCCAGCAGTGAATTGGACCCGGGGAATTCACCCCTCCACTTT	CASSELDPGNSPLHF
.	TRBV2	TRBJ1-2	.	TGTGCCAGCAGGTCCGGCGGAACTAACTATGGCTACACCTTC	CASRSGGTNYGYTF
.	TRBV15	TRBJ2-7	.	TGTGCCACCAGCAGAGCGGGGGCAGGGGGATCCGAGCAGTACTTC	CATSRAGAGGSEQYF
.	TRBV27	TRBJ1-2	.	TGTGCCAGCAGCTCGACAACTAACTATGGCTACACCTTC	CASSSTTNYGYTF
TRBD2	TRBV5-1	TRBJ2-3	.	TGCGCCAGCAGCAGATCACTAGCGGGGTCAGGGGTTACGCAGTATTTT	CASSRSLAGSGVTQYF
.	TRBV5-1	TRBJ2-1	.	TGCGCCAGCAGCGATCTTAGCGACTACAATGAGCAGTTCTTC	CASSDLSDYNEQFF
.	TRBV6-1	TRBJ1-1	few	TGTGCCAGCAGTGAACCCCAGGGGTTGAACACTGAAGCTTTCTTT	CASSEPQGLNTEAFF
TRBD1	TRBV19	TRBJ2-3	.	TGTGCCAGTAGTCCGTTGGGACAGGGTTTCACAGATACGCAGTATTTT	CASSPLGQGFTDTQYF
.	TRBV7-9	TRBJ1-5	.	TGTGCCAGCAGCTTAGGGTCACTGAGCAATCAGCCCCAGCATTTT	CASSLGSLSNQPQHF
.	TRBV4-2	TRBJ2-7	.	TGTGCCAGCAGCCAAGAGGGTAGCAGGGGAAGCTACGAGCAGTACTTC	CASSQEGSRGSYEQYF
.	TRBV12-3/TRBV12-4	TRBJ2-7	.	TGTGCCAGCGCACAGGGATACGAGCAGTACTTC	CASAQGYEQYF
TRBD2	TRBV7-2	TRBJ2-7	.	TGTGCCAGCAGAGCCCCCCGCGGGGGGGCCTACGAGCAGTACTTC	CASRAPRGGAYEQYF
TRBD1	TRBV19	TRBJ1-2	.	TGTGCCAGTAACCCGGACAGGGCATCCTATGGCTACACCTTC	CASNPDRASYGYTF
.	TRBV10-3	TRBJ2-1	few	TGTGCCATCAGAGACAGTATTAACAATGAGCAGTTCTTC	CAIRDSINNEQFF
.	TRBV5-5	TRBJ2-4	.	TGTGCCAGCAGCTTGGCCAGCAAAAACATTCAGTACTTC	CASSLASKNIQYF
TRBD1	TRBV28	TRBJ2-5	.	TGTGCCAGCAGTGACCTGACAGGGGGCCGGGAGACCCAGTACTTC	CASSDLTGGRETQYF
TRBD1	TRBV6-1	TRBJ1-3	.	TGTGCCAGCAGTGAAACCGGGACAGCGAGCTCTGGAAACACCATATATTTT	CASSETGTASSGNTIYF
.	TRBV29-1	TRBJ1-3	few	TGCAGCGGTAAGAGCTCTGGAAACACCATATATTTT	CSGKSSGNTIYF
TRBD1	TRBV19	TRBJ2-7	.	TGTGCCAGTAGTGGACAGGGTCCCTCCGAGCAGTACTTC	CASSGQGPSEQYF
TRBD1	TRBV6-1	TRBJ1-1	.	TGTGCCAGCAGTGATCCCCGGGACAGCACCATGAACACTGAAGCTTTCTTT	CASSDPRDSTMNTEAFF